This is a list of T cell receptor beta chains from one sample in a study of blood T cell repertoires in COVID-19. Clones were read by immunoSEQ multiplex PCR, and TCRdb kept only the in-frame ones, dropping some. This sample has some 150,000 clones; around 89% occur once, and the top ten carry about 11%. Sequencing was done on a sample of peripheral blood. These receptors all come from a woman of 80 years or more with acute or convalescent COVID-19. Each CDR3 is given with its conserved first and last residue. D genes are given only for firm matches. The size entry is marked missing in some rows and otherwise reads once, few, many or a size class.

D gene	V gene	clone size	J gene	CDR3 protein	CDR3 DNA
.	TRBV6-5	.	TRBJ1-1	CASSYQEGLLNTEAFF	TGTGCCAGCAGTTATCAGGAGGGACTCCTGAACACTGAAGCTTTCTTT
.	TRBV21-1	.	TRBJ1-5	CASSKRGGWNQPQHF	TGTGCCAGCAGCAAAAGGGGGGGCTGGAATCAGCCCCAGCATTTT
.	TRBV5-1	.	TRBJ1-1	CASSLGGTSEAFF	TGCGCCAGCAGCTTGGGCGGGACCAGTGAAGCTTTCTTT
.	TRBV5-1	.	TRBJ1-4	CASSLAGGAVEKLFF	TGCGCCAGCAGCTTGGCCGGAGGGGCTGTTGAAAAACTGTTTTTT
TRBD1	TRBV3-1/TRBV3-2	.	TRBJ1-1	CASREGTGGINTEAFF	TGTGCCAGCAGGGAGGGGACAGGGGGCATAAACACTGAAGCTTTCTTT
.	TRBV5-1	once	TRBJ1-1	CASSNRGDNTEAFF	TGCGCCAGCAGTAATAGGGGTGACAACACTGAAGCTTTCTTT
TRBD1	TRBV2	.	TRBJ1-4	CASSEGRGEKLFF	TGTGCCAGCAGTGAAGGCAGGGGGGAAAAACTGTTTTTT
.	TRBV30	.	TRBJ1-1	CACVPGTEAFF	TGTGCCTGCGTCCCGGGCACTGAAGCTTTCTTT
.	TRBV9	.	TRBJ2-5	CASSPGRGLETQYF	TGTGCCAGCAGCCCGGGCAGGGGTTTAGAGACCCAGTACTTC
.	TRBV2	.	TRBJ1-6	CASSTGMNSPLHF	TGTGCCAGCAGTACAGGGATGAATTCACCCCTCCACTTT
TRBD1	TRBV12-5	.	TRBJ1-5	CASGSGQGGQPQHF	TGTGCTAGTGGTTCCGGACAGGGCGGTCAGCCCCAGCATTTT
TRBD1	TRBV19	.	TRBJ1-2	CASGQGYYGYTF	TGTGCCAGTGGACAGGGGTACTATGGCTACACCTTC
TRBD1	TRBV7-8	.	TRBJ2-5	CASSYSLRDRLETQYF	TGTGCCAGCAGCTACAGCCTCCGGGACAGATTAGAGACCCAGTACTTC
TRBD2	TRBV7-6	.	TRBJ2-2	CASSFWEGSTGELFF	TGTGCCAGCAGCTTTTGGGAGGGTTCCACCGGGGAGCTGTTTTTT
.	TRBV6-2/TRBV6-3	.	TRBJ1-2	CASSTWGGRNGYTF	TGTGCCAGCAGCACATGGGGGGGCCGGAATGGCTACACCTTC
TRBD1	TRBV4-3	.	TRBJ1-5	CASSQGTGDRPQHF	TGCGCCAGCAGCCAAGGGACAGGAGATAGGCCCCAGCATTTT
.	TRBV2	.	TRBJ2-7	CASSVERTYEQYF	TGTGCCAGCAGTGTCGAGCGGACCTACGAGCAGTACTTC
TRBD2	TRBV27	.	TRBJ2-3	CASGNPSSGVRTDTQYF	TGTGCCAGCGGAAACCCATCTAGCGGGGTCCGCACAGATACGCAGTATTTT
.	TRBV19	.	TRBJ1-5	CASSIARANNQPQHF	TGTGCCAGTAGTATAGCCAGGGCGAACAATCAGCCCCAGCATTTT
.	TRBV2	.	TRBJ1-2	CASSGGQNYGYTF	TGTGCCAGCAGTGGGGGACAAAACTATGGCTACACCTTC
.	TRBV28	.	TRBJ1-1	CASRTQFMNTEAFF	TGTGCCAGCAGGACACAGTTCATGAACACTGAAGCTTTCTTT
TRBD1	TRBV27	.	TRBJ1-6	CASSFSPGGGSPLHF	TGTGCCAGCAGTTTTTCCCCAGGGGGCGGCTCACCCCTCCACTTT
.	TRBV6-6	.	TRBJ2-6	CASSRLYYRDDSSGANVLTF	TGTGCCAGCAGTCGGTTATATTACAGGGACGACTCCTCTGGGGCCAACGTCCTGACTTTC
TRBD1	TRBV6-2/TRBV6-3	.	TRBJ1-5	CASSRTGVQPQHF	TGTGCCAGCAGTCGGACAGGGGTCCAGCCCCAGCATTTT
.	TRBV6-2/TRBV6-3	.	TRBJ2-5	CASSYLHSPGRETQYF	TGTGCCAGCAGTTACCTGCACAGCCCTGGGAGGGAGACCCAGTACTTC
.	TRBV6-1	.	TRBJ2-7	CASSDNRVYEQYF	TGTGCCAGCAGTGACAACAGAGTTTACGAGCAGTACTTC
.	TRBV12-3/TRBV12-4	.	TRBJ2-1	CASSPRGRNEQFF	TGTGCCAGCAGTCCTCGGGGAAGAAATGAGCAGTTCTTC
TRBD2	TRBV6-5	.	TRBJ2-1	CASSRTSGYNEQFF	TGTGCCAGCAGTCGGACTAGCGGGTACAATGAGCAGTTCTTC
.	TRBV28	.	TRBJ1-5	CATHIKARVNQPQHF	TGTGCCACCCACATCAAGGCCCGGGTCAATCAGCCCCAGCATTTT
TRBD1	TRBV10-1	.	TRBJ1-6	CASSARDSDSPLHF	TGCGCCAGCAGCGCCCGGGACAGCGATTCACCCCTCCACTTT
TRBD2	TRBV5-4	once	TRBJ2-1	CASSLGLAGANEQFF	TGTGCCAGCAGCTTGGGGCTAGCGGGGGCCAATGAGCAGTTCTTC
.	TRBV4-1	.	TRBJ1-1	CASSQDPREGLNTEAFF	TGCGCCAGCAGCCAAGATCCCAGGGAGGGCCTGAACACTGAAGCTTTCTTT
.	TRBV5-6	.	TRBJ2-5	CASSSQPPGTQYF	TGTGCCAGCAGCTCACAGCCTCCAGGGACCCAGTACTTC
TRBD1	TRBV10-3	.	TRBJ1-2	CAISTDRGLDYGYTF	TGTGCCATCAGCACGGACAGGGGGCTTGACTATGGCTACACCTTC
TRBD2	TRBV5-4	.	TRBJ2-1	CASSPTSGVYNEQFF	TGTGCCAGCAGCCCGACTAGCGGGGTTTACAATGAGCAGTTCTTC
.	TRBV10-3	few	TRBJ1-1	CAISESQGEAFF	TGTGCCATCAGTGAGTCTCAGGGAGAAGCTTTCTTT
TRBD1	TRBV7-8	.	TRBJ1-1	CASSLVGGTVNTEAFF	TGTGCCAGCAGCTTAGTTGGAGGGACAGTGAACACTGAAGCTTTCTTT
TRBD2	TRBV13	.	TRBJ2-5	CASRTLAQETQYF	TGTGCCAGCAGGACACTAGCGCAAGAGACCCAGTACTTC
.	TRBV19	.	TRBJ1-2	CASSRETSPLSGYTF	TGTGCCAGTAGTAGGGAGACGTCCCCTTTGAGTGGCTACACCTTC
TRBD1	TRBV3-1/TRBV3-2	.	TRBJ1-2	CASSRTGGPNYGYTF	TGTGCCAGCAGCCGTACAGGGGGCCCTAACTATGGCTACACCTTC
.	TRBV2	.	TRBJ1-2	CASSEEAAANYGYTF	TGTGCCAGCAGTGAAGAAGCGGCAGCGAACTATGGCTACACCTTC
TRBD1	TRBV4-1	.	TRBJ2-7	CASSQVYGGQGGYEQYF	TGCGCCAGCAGCCAAGTATACGGGGGACAGGGGGGATACGAGCAGTACTTC
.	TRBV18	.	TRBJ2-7	CASSPSGLSVTGEQYF	TGTGCCAGCTCACCGTCCGGACTCTCCGTCACTGGCGAGCAGTACTTC
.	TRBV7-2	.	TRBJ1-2	CASSLATDVYGYTF	TGTGCCAGCAGCTTAGCGACAGACGTCTATGGCTACACCTTC
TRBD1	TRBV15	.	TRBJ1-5	CATSLGGRYSNQPQHF	TGTGCCACCAGTTTAGGGGGCCGTTATAGCAATCAGCCCCAGCATTTT
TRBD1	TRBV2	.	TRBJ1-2	CASNPEGAYGYTF	TGTGCCAGCAACCCGGAGGGGGCGTATGGCTACACCTTC
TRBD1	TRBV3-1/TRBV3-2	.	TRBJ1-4	CASSLQGGNEKLFF	TGTGCCAGCAGCCTGCAGGGGGGAAATGAAAAACTGTTTTTT
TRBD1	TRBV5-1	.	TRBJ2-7	CASSRDREPTYEQYF	TGCGCCAGCAGCCGGGACAGGGAACCCACCTACGAGCAGTACTTC
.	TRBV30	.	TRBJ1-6	CAWSRSAGVRWGSPLHF	TGTGCCTGGAGTAGGTCCGCAGGGGTAAGGTGGGGTTCACCCCTCCACTTT
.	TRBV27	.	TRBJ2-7	CASSLSRAGVGEQYF	TGTGCCAGCAGTTTATCGAGGGCAGGGGTGGGAGAGCAGTACTTC
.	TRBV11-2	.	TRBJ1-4	CASSFGQLEKLFF	TGTGCCAGCAGCTTCGGACAGTTAGAAAAACTGTTTTTT
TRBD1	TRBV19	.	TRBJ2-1	CASSIDGTGIGWEDEQFF	TGTGCCAGTAGTATAGATGGGACAGGGATCGGTTGGGAGGATGAGCAGTTCTTC
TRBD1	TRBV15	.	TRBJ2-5	CATSRGRTGSLETQYF	TGTGCCACCAGCAGAGGAAGGACAGGGAGCTTAGAGACCCAGTACTTC
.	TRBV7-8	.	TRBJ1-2	CASSFFRVSGGYTF	TGTGCCAGCAGCTTCTTCAGGGTCTCCGGTGGCTACACCTTC
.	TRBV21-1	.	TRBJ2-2	CARGQGARSGELFF	TGTGCCCGCGGACAGGGGGCGCGGAGCGGGGAGCTGTTTTTT